One and the same sample provided the 31 T cell receptor beta chains below, sequenced in a study of blood T cell repertoires in COVID-19. The protocol was immunoSEQ multiplex PCR, while the TCRdb copy is restricted to in-frame clones and leaves out a portion. The profile shows fewer than 65,000 clones, 80% to 90% of them singletons. Sequenced material: peripheral blood. Every receptor here comes from a woman aged 55-70 years with COVID-19, enrolled during active disease.

The chain uses TRBV19 and TRBJ1-2, with TRBD1 as a possible D gene (5 bases). Germline CDR1 LNHDA, CDR2 SQIVND (reference sequence). The CDR3 extends over 14 amino acids. V gave up 7 bases and J gave up 4 bases, with 16 bases separating them. CDR3 amino acids: CASTGHPQGYGYTF. The CDR3, as DNA: TGTGCCAGTACGGGTCACCCTCAGGGCTATGGCTACACCTTC.

The genes are TRBV19 and TRBJ1-5; D may be TRBD1 (5 bases). The CDR3 is 15 residues long. In germline, CDR1 is LNHDA, CDR2 SQIVND (reference sequence). With 5 bases removed from V and 3 bases from J, the gap between germline ends came to 14 bases. The chain's CDR3 is CASSFSDSSNQPQHF. In DNA, the CDR3 is TGTGCCAGTAGTTTTTCAGACAGCTCCAATCAGCCCCAGCATTTT.

CDR3 in DNA: TGCAGTGCTCACTCTGGAAACACCATATATTTT. This translates into CSAHSGNTIYF. The gene calls are TRBV20-1 and TRBJ1-3; no firm D call. CDR1 is DFQATT, CDR2 SNEGSKA, per germline (reference sequence). CDR3 size: 11 residues. Between the trimmed V and J ends, which lost 5 bases and 0 bases, there was a span of 2 bases.

The sample holds one count of this clone. The rearrangement links TRBV9 to TRBJ2-7; a weak D match, TRBD2 (6 bases). The CDR3 is made up of 16 amino acids. Looked up from germline, CDR1 is SGDLS and CDR2 is YYNGEE. The V gene lost 2 bases and the J gene lost 3 bases, with 18 bases spanning the gap. In nucleotides, the CDR3 is TGTGCCAGCAGCGTGTGGGACTCCGTAACGGTCTACGAGCAGTACTTC. Protein product: CASSVWDSVTVYEQYF.

The chain employs TRBV3-1 (or the pseudogene TRBV3-2) and TRBJ2-1; 9 bases align to TRBD2. The CDR3 totals 14 residues. CDR1 is LGHDT and CDR2 is YNNKEL in the germline V gene (reference sequence). The ends lost 11 bases at V and 8 bases at J; junction bases unmatched: 13. The CDR3 DNA reads as TGTGCCTCATCACTAGCGGGCCCTGGCGATGAGCAGTTCTTC. This gives the protein CASSLAGPGDEQFF.

This chain joins TRBV24-1 and TRBJ2-5; maybe TRBD1 (6 bases). The V gene's germline CDR1 is KGHDR and CDR2 SFDVKD. The CDR3 contains 13 residues. Trimming took 7 bases from V and 7 from J, leaving 15 bases between them. The CDR3 loop reads CATSVGQRGTQYF. CDR3 DNA: TGTGCCACCAGCGTCGGACAGAGGGGGACCCAGTACTTC.

The gene calls are TRBV14 and TRBJ2-4; D is uncertain. The CDR3 extends over 13 amino acids. Trimming pared 0 bases from V and 7 bases from J, leaving 7 bases between. Germline V CDR1 and CDR2: SGHDN, FVKESK. CDR3 amino acids: CASSQDSLNIQYF. The CDR3 DNA reads as TGTGCCAGCAGCCAAGACTCGTTGAACATTCAGTACTTC.

This chain links TRBV30 with TRBJ2-7; possible D gene TRBD1, 7 bases. V lost 3 bases, J lost 6 bases, and 18 bases lay in between. The V gene's germline CDR1 is GTSNPN and CDR2 SVGIG (reference sequence). The CDR3 length is 14 residues. The CDR3 DNA reads TGTGCCTGGAGCGCGGGACAGCTCCTTGGCGAGCAGTACTTC. Its translation is CAWSAGQLLGEQYF.

This rearrangement joins TRBV5-4 to TRBJ1-1; D remains ambiguous. The length of the CDR3 is 14 residues. V was trimmed by 4 bases and J by 4 bases, leaving 14 bases between them. Germline V gives CDR1 SGHNT, CDR2 YYREEE (reference sequence). The CDR3 bases are TGTGCCAGCAGCACTGAGGGTCTGCTCACTGAAGCTTTCTTT. Its protein product is CASSTEGLLTEAFF.

The V call is TRBV2, the J call TRBJ1-1; 7 nucleotides agree with TRBD1. There are 14 residues in the CDR3. Per germline, CDR1 SNHLY and CDR2 FYNNEI. V lost 7 bases, J lost 0 bases, and 5 bases stayed unmatched. In DNA form, the CDR3 reads TGTGCCAGCAACCCGGGACAGATGAACACTGAAGCTTTCTTT. Protein sequence: CASNPGQMNTEAFF.

The rearrangement uses TRBV7-2 and TRBJ1-2; D ambiguous. Germline V gene lookup returns CDR1 SGHTA and CDR2 FQGNSA. V shed 1 base and J shed 7 bases, with 10 bases lying between them. CDR3 length: 13 residues. The CDR3 sequence: CASSLGGRVGYTF. CDR3 in DNA: TGTGCCAGCAGCTTAGGCGGGAGGGTTGGCTACACCTTC.

Only one count was recorded for this clone. The chain links TRBV2 to TRBJ2-7; D possibly corresponds to TRBD1 (6 bases). Deletions cut 4 bases from V and 4 bases from J, with 14 bases between. CDR1 SNHLY and CDR2 FYNNEI come from the germline V gene. The CDR3 consists of 14 residues. The CDR3 DNA follows: TGTGCCAGCAGTGGGGGGCCTGCCGGATACGAGCAGTACTTC. Translation: CASSGGPAGYEQYF.

The CDR3 is CARLSYRVSGANVLTF. CDR3 nucleotides: TGTGCCCGACTTTCTTACAGGGTGTCTGGGGCCAACGTCCTGACTTTC. The rearrangement links TRBV30 to TRBJ2-6; perhaps TRBD1 as D (6 bases). Germline-derived CDR1 and CDR2 are GTSNPN and SVGIG (reference sequence). The CDR3 is 16 amino acids. Trimming stripped 8 bases from V and 1 base from J, with 18 bases between.

The chain carries TRBV24-1 and TRBJ1-5; D is unclear. In germline, CDR1 is KGHDR, CDR2 SFDVKD. The ends were cut back, 1 base at V and 5 bases at J, with 8 bases in the middle. The CDR3 consists of 14 residues. The DNA of the CDR3 is TGTGCCACCAGTGATTTCGGGATAGATCAGCCCCAGCATTTT. Translated, it gives CATSDFGIDQPQHF.

This clone was counted once. The DNA of the CDR3 is TGTGCCAGCAGACTGGGACTAGCGGGAGGGGCCGGGGAGCTGTTTTTT. This codes for CASRLGLAGGAGELFF. This chain links TRBV28 with TRBJ2-2; 16 bases are shared with TRBD2. The germline V gene has CDR1 MDHEN and CDR2 SYDVKM. The V segment lost 6 bases and the J segment 6 bases; nucleotides outside the gene matches: 4. This CDR3 is 16 amino acids long.

This rearrangement joins TRBV6-5 to TRBJ1-2; weak D call: TRBD1 (5 bases). The CDR3 spans 14 residues. Germline loops: CDR1 MNHEY, CDR2 SVGAGI. V lost 8 bases, J lost 0 bases, and 13 bases lay in between. CDR3 sequence: CASSRTDTNYGYTF. In DNA, the CDR3 is TGTGCCAGCTCGAGAACGGACACTAACTATGGCTACACCTTC.

The chain has TRBV6-2 or TRBV6-3 and TRBJ1-5; TRBD1 agrees at 9 bases. This CDR3 comprises 13 residues. J was trimmed by 7 bases and V by 5 bases; bases with no gene match: 3. Germline V gives CDR1 MNHEY, CDR2 SVGEGT. The CDR3 reads CASSRTGEQPQHF. The CDR3 DNA is TGTGCCAGCAGTAGGACAGGGGAACAGCCCCAGCATTTT.

V gene TRBV19 combines with J gene TRBJ2-2, with D maybe TRBD1 (5 bases). V lost 7 bases and J lost 3, with 9 bases in between. Germline V gene data show CDR1 as LNHDA and CDR2 as SQIVND (reference sequence). The CDR3 has 13 amino acids. DNA of the CDR3: TGTGCCAGTATCACAGGATACACCGGGGAGCTGTTTTTT. Its protein product is CASITGYTGELFF. The entire variable domain, with the rest obtained from reference TRBV19 and TRBJ2-2, is as follows: DGGITQSPKYLFRKEGQNVTLSCEQNLNHDAMYWYRQDPGQGLRLIYYSQIVNDFQKGDIAEGYSVSREKKESFPLTVTSAQKNPTAFYLCASITGYTGELFFGEGSRLTVL.

V gene TRBV27 combines with J gene TRBJ1-2, with 7 bases lining up with TRBD1. The CDR3 contains 14 residues. The trim removed 2 bases at V and 1 base at J, leaving 1 base unmatched. Germline V CDR1 and CDR2: MNHEY, SMNVEV (reference sequence). The CDR3 DNA follows: TGTGCCAGCAGTTTACAGGGGGTTAACTATGGCTACACCTTC. Encoded protein: CASSLQGVNYGYTF.

The V gene is TRBV30, the J gene TRBJ1-1; 9 positions match TRBD1. The CDR3 runs to 17 residues. Germline CDR1 and CDR2: GTSNPN and SVGIG (reference sequence). The J segment lost 0 bases and the V segment lost 7 bases, leaving 15 bases of the junction unmatched. This CDR3 reads CASTAPTGGFVNTEAFF. The CDR3 DNA reads as TGTGCCTCCACAGCCCCGACAGGGGGTTTTGTGAACACTGAAGCTTTCTTT.

The V call is TRBV14, the J call TRBJ1-5; 7 nucleotides match TRBD1. Germline trimming cut 5 bases from V and 2 bases from J; bases unmatched to any gene: 0. The germline gives CDR1 SGHDN, CDR2 FVKESK. The CDR3 spans 13 residues. Here the CDR3 DNA reads TGTGCCAGCAGCGACAGGGGCAATCAGCCCCAGCATTTT. Protein product: CASSDRGNQPQHF.

This chain's CDR3 is CASSFHLAGGYNEQFF. CDR3 bases: TGTGCCAGCAGCTTCCATCTAGCGGGAGGGTACAATGAGCAGTTCTTC. The J gene is TRBJ2-1, the V gene TRBV7-2; the match to TRBD2 covers 12 bases. From germline, CDR1 is SGHTA and CDR2 FQGNSA. V lost 3 bases and J lost 4; bases outside the gene matches: 4. The CDR3 is 16 residues long.

Only one count was recorded for this clone. CDR3 protein: CASSLLSGTMEKLFF. CDR3 nucleotide sequence: TGTGCCAGCAGTTTATTGAGCGGGACGATGGAAAAACTGTTTTTT. The chain carries TRBV28 and TRBJ1-4, with D possibly matching TRBD1 (5 bases). CDR1 and CDR2 from the germline V gene are MDHEN and SYDVKM. V was shortened by 1 base and J by 8 bases, with 14 bases between the two germline ends. The length of the CDR3 is 15 residues.

The chain recombines TRBV7-3 with TRBJ2-7; 7 positions match TRBD1. Germline V lookup: CDR1 SGHTA, CDR2 FQGTGA. CDR3 length: 13 amino acids. V dropped 5 bases and J dropped 5; count of bases not matched to a gene: 6. In DNA form, the CDR3 reads TGTGCCAGCAGCATACAAACAGGGGACGAGCAGTACTTC. This gives the protein CASSIQTGDEQYF. Supplemented by reference TRBV7-3 and TRBJ2-7, the full variable domain reads GAGVSQTPSNKVTEKGKYVELRCDPISGHTALYWYRQSLGQGPEFLIYFQGTGAADDSGLPNDRFFAVRPEGSVSTLKIQRTERGDSAVYLCASSIQTGDEQYFGPGTRLTVT.

The rearrangement joins TRBV5-1 to TRBJ2-7, with no clear D. The CDR3 has 13 residues. V lost 0 bases, J lost 4 bases, and 8 bases lay in between. CDR1 and CDR2 (germline): SGHRS, YFSETQ. DNA for the CDR3: TGCGCCAGCAGCTTGGGAGGATTATACGAGCAGTACTTC. Translating it yields CASSLGGLYEQYF.

This clone has only one observation. The chain has TRBV7-2 and TRBJ1-2, with D perhaps matching TRBD1 (6 bases). This CDR3 comprises 13 residues. V lost 5 bases and J 4 bases, leaving 11 bases between the germline ends. CDR1 and CDR2 from the germline V gene are SGHTA and FQGNSA. The chain's CDR3 is CASSPQGRYGYTF. CDR3 sequence (DNA): TGTGCCAGCAGCCCACAGGGTCGCTATGGCTACACCTTC.

This clone was seen once. The V call is TRBV19, the J call TRBJ1-5; TRBD1 matches 7 bases. V lost 5 bases, J lost 2 bases, and 6 bases stayed unmatched. This CDR3 has 15 residues. Germline CDR1 and CDR2: LNHDA and SQIVND (reference sequence). CDR3 amino acids: CASSSRQGGNQPQHF. The CDR3, as DNA: TGTGCCAGTAGTTCCCGACAGGGAGGCAATCAGCCCCAGCATTTT.

This chain links TRBV24-1 with TRBJ1-1; tentative D call: TRBD1 (6 bases). The length of the CDR3 is 13 residues. V lost 5 bases and J 11 bases, leaving 17 bases between the germline ends. Germline V lookup: CDR1 KGHDR, CDR2 SFDVKD. CDR3 nucleotide sequence: TGTGCCACCAGTGGTCACAGACAGGAAAAGGCTTTCTTT. Translated: CATSGHRQEKAFF.

This clone was seen only once. The chain links TRBV21-1 to TRBJ1-2; the tabulated D call, TRBD1, remains unverified against the DNA. TRBV21-1 is given as a pseudogene. The CDR3 is 14 amino acids. The CDR3 nucleotides read TGTGCCAGCAGCAGCAAAGGACAGGGTGAAGGCTACACCTTC. Its protein is CASSSKGQGEGYTF.

The chain has TRBV11-2 and TRBJ1-5; D is unresolved. CDR3 size: 13 residues. Germline V gene lookup returns CDR1 SGHAT and CDR2 FQNNGV. V dropped 1 base and J dropped 6 bases, with 7 bases sitting between them. This CDR3 is CASSLVFGQPQHF. In DNA form, the CDR3 reads TGTGCCAGCAGCTTAGTTTTCGGTCAGCCCCAGCATTTT.

The CDR3 reads CATNFRGDFNEKLFF. The CDR3 DNA follows: TGTGCCACCAATTTTAGGGGCGACTTTAATGAAAAACTGTTTTTT. The chain carries TRBV15 and TRBJ1-4, with D perhaps TRBD1 (5 bases). The ends were cut back, 7 bases at V and 4 bases at J, with 16 bases in the middle. Germline V gene lookup returns CDR1 LNHNV and CDR2 YYDKDF (reference sequence). The CDR3 spans 15 residues.